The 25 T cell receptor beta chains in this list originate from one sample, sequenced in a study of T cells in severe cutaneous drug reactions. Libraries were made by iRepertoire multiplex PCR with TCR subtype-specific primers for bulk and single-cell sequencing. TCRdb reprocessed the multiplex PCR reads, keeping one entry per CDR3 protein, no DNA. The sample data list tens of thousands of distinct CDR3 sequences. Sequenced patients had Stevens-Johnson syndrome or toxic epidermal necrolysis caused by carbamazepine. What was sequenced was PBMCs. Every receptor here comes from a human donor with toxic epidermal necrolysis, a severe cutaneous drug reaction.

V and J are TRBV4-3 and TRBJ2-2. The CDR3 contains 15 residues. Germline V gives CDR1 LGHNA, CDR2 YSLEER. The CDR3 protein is CASSQQTQTTGELFF.

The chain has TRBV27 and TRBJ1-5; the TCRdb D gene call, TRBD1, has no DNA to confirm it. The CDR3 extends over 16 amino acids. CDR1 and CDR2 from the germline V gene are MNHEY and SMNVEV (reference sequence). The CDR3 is CASSPDRGRSNQPQHF.

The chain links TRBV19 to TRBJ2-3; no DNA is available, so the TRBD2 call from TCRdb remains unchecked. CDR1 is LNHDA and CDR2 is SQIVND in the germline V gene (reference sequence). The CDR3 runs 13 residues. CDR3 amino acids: CASSFGETGTQYF.

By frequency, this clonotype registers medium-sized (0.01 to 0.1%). The CDR3: CSVESRDSYEQYF. The chain joins TRBV29-1 to TRBJ2-7. Germline assignment: CDR1 SQVTM and CDR2 ANQGSEA. CDR3 size: 13 residues.

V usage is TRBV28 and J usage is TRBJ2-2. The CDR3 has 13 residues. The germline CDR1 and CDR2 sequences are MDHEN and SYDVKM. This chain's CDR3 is CASSFYNTGELFF.

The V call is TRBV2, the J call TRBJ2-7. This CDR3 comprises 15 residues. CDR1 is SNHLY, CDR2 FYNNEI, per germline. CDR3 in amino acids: CASRYTIETTYEQYF. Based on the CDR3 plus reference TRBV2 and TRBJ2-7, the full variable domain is EPEVTQTPSHQVTQMGQEVILRCVPISNHLYFYWYRQILGQKVEFLVSFYNNEISEKSEIFDDQFSVERPDGSNFTLKIRSTKLEDSAMYFCASRYTIETTYEQYFGPGTRLTVT.

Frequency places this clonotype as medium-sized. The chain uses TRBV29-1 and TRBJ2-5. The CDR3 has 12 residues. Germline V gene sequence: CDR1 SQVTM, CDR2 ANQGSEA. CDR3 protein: CSVGDWQETQYF.

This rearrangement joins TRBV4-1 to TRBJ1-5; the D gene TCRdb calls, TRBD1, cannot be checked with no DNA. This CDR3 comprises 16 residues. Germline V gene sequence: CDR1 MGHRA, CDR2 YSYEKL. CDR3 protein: CASSQVDRVGNQPQHF.

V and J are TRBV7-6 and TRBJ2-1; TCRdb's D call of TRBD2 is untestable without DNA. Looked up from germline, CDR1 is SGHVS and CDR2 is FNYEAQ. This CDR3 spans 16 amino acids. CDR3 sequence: CASSAGTIVTVNEQFF.

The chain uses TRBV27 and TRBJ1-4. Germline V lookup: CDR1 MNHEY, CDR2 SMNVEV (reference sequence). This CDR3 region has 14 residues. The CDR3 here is CARGGGTINEKLFF.

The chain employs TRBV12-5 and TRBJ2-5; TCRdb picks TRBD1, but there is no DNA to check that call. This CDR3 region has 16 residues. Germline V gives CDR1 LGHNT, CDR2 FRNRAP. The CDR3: CASGLHGSAVQETQYF.

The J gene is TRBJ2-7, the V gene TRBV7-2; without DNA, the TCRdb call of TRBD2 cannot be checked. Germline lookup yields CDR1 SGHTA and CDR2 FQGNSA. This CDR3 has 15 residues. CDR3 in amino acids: CASSLAKSGSGEQYF.

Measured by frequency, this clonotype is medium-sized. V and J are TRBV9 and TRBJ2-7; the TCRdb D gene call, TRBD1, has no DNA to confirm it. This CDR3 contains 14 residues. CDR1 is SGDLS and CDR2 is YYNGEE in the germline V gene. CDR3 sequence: CASSVGPGGYEQYF.

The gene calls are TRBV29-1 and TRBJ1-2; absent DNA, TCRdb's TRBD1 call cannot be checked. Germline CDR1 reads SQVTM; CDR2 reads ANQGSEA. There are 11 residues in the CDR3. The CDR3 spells CSVDTPGGYTF.

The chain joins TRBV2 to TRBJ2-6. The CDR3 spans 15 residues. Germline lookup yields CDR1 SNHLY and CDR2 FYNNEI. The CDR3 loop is CASRERSSGANVLTF.

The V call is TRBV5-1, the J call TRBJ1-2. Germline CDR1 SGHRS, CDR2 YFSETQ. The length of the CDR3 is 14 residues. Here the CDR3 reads CASSFRDPNYGYTF.

The CDR3 reads CSAIAAASTLF. This chain links TRBV20-1 with TRBJ1-1. Per the germline V gene, CDR1 is DFQATT and CDR2 is SNEGSKA (reference sequence). The CDR3 totals 11 residues.

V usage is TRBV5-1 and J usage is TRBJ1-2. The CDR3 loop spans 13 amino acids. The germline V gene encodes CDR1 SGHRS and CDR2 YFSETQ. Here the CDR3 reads CASSLFQNYGYTF.

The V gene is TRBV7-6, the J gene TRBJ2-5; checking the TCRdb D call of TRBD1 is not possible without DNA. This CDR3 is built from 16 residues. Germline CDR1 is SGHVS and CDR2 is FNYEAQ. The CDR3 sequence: CASSFSWSRGKETQYF.

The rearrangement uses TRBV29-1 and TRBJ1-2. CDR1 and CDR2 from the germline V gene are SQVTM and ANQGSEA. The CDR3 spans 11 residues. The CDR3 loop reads CSVETNYGYTF.

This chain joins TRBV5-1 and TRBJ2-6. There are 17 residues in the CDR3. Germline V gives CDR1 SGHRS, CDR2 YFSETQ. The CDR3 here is CASSSNFEGSGANVLTF.

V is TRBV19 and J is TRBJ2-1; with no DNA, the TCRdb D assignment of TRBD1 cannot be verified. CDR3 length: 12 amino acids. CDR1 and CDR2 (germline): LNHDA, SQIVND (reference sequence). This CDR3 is CASSEGRSEQFF.

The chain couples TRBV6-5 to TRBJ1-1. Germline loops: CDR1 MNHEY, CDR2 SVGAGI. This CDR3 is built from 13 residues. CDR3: CASSLGRETEAFF.

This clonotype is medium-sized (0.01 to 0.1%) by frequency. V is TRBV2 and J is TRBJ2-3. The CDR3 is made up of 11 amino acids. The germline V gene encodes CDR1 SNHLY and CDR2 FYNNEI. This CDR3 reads CASRGTDTQYF.

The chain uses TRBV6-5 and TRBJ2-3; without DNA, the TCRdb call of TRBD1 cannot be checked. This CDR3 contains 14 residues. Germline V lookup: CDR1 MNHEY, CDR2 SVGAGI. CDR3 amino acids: CASKGWGLSDTQYF.